This TCR beta chain comes out of a study of CD8 T cells in ankylosing spondylitis. MiXCR, applied by TCRdb to the 5' RACE reads, yields one record per CDR3 protein. The top ten clones hold around 8.4% of a sample with 350,000 or so distinct CDR3 sequences, 11% of them seen once. The sample taken for sequencing was blood, either unsorted or a sorted T cell fraction (not recorded which). This TCR came from a female donor with ankylosing spondylitis or in good health (not recorded which).

CDR3 region: CSARTGGLFPNTEAFF. CDR3 nucleotide sequence: TGCAGTGCTAGAACAGGGGGCCTATTCCCGAACACTGAAGCTTTCTTT. This chain links TRBV20-1 with TRBJ1-1; 9 bases map to TRBD1. The CDR3 is 16 amino acids. The junction had 8 bases not matched to a gene; V was cut back by 2 bases and J by 1 base. Germline lookup yields CDR1 DFQATT and CDR2 SNEGSKA (reference sequence).